In this sample, the clone carrying this T cell receptor beta chain turned up many times. Antigen unknown. This sample's TCRbeta library carried unique molecular identifier barcodes. A single record per CDR3 protein comes from TCRdb applying MiXCR to the PCR reads. In the table there are around 700,000 distinct CDR3 sequences, around 13% of which are singletons. This specimen belongs to a study of T-cell reconstitution after alpha-beta-depleted transplantation in children. The study's findings and limits: Two months or so post-transplant, alpha-beta T cells reportedly derived from several hundred expanded graft clones.

V was pared by 4 bases and J by 2 bases, with 21 bases between. CDR1 and CDR2 from the germline V gene are SGHRS and YFSETQ. The CDR3 totals 17 residues. The sequence derives from a girl aged 2-15 years with congenital amegakaryocytic thrombocytopenia, due to receive a stem cell transplant. The chain uses TRBV5-1 and TRBJ1-1; D is uncertain. Sequenced here: PBMCs, sampled before TCRalphabeta/CD19-depleted stem cell transplant. The CDR3 DNA is TGCGCCAGCAGCCCAGATCGAGGCCCAGATACCAACACTGAAGCTTTCTTT. Its translation is CASSPDRGPDTNTEAFF.